These T cell receptor beta chains were read from a single sample in a study of blood T cells in healthy people across ages. TCRdb redid the calling of the 5' RACE reads with MiXCR, one entry per CDR3 protein. The table lists 450,000 to 700,000 distinct CDR3 sequences, 25% to 30% of them singletons. The sequenced sample consisted of blood. The receptor set was obtained from a woman aged 70-85 years in good health. CDR3s include the opening cysteine and the closing phenylalanine or tryptophan.

CDR3 length: 14
J gene: TRBJ2-1
V gene: TRBV5-1
CDR3 protein: CASSLFGGDNEQFF

CDR3 length: 11
J gene: TRBJ2-3
V gene: TRBV10-3
CDR3 protein: CAISETDTQYF

CDR3 length: 12
J gene: TRBJ1-2
V gene: TRBV18
CDR3 protein: CASSYSGAVYTF

CDR3 length: 12
J gene: TRBJ1-1
V gene: TRBV7-2
CDR3 protein: CASSFPGREAFF

CDR3 length: 15
J gene: TRBJ1-3
V gene: TRBV24-1
CDR3 protein: CATSDPRGSGNTIYF

CDR3 length: 14
J gene: TRBJ2-2
V gene: TRBV2
CDR3 protein: CASSDRAYTGELFF

CDR3 length: 15
J gene: TRBJ2-5
V gene: TRBV7-2
CDR3 protein: CASSLARGWQETQYF

CDR3 length: 15
J gene: TRBJ2-2
V gene: TRBV6-5
CDR3 protein: CASSPGLTWTGELFF

CDR3 length: 15
J gene: NA
V gene: TRBV4-3
CDR3 protein: CASSRSTGDSYEQYF

CDR3 length: 17
J gene: TRBJ1-5
V gene: TRBV20-1
CDR3 protein: CSATLSGGRGYNQPQHF

CDR3 length: 13
J gene: TRBJ1-2
V gene: TRBV12-3/TRBV12-4
CDR3 protein: CASSPLPNYGYTF

CDR3 length: 14
J gene: TRBJ2-7
V gene: TRBV7-9
CDR3 protein: CASSRGGGSNEQYF

CDR3 length: 12
J gene: TRBJ2-1
V gene: TRBV20-1
CDR3 protein: CAVRGRVNEQFF